One sample yielded the 3 T cell receptor beta chains listed below, sequenced in a study of shared clonotypes between healthy human individuals. Sequencing used immunoSEQ multiplex PCR; TCRdb keeps in-frame clones, though not all of them. The sample consists of about 640,000 clones, more than 70% of them appearing once. The specimen sequenced was memory CD4+ T cells sorted from blood. The subset is: CD45RA-negative fraction. All receptors come from a woman under 40 in good health.

The chain combines TRBV5-4 with TRBJ1-3; 10 bases fit TRBD1. Germline trimming cut 7 bases from V and 2 bases from J; bases unmatched to any gene: 6. Looked up from germline, CDR1 is SGHNT and CDR2 is YYREEE (reference sequence). CDR3 length equals 15 residues. The CDR3 nucleotides are TGTGCCAGCGGATGGGACAGGGGCACTGGAAACACCATATATTTT. Amino acid sequence: CASGWDRGTGNTIYF.

In regard to this clone: Other DNA variants within this sample encode the same CDR3. This chain's CDR3 is CASSLTSGRGTGELFF. The CDR3, as DNA: TGCGCCAGCAGCTTAACTAGCGGGAGAGGTACCGGGGAGCTGTTTTTT. The chain employs TRBV5-1 and TRBJ2-2; 11 nucleotides align to TRBD2. Germline-derived CDR1 and CDR2 are SGHRS and YFSETQ. CDR3 length: 16 residues. V trimming: 2 bases; J trimming: 5 bases; junction bases outside the gene matches: 5.

This clone has a handful of counts. The chain carries TRBV19 and TRBJ2-7; D call uncertain. Germline V CDR1 and CDR2: LNHDA, SQIVND (reference sequence). Trimming took 7 bases from V and 2 from J, leaving 3 bases between them. CDR3 length: 10 amino acids. The CDR3 loop is CASTTYEQYF. The CDR3 DNA follows: TGTGCCAGTACCACCTACGAGCAGTACTTC. Complete variable domain (other parts from reference TRBV19 and TRBJ2-7): DGGITQSPKYLFRKEGQNVTLSCEQNLNHDAMYWYRQDPGQGLRLIYYSQIVNDFQKGDIAEGYSVSREKKESFPLTVTSAQKNPTAFYLCASTTYEQYFGPGTRLTVT.